A single sample gave rise to the 22 T cell receptor beta chains below, sequenced in a study of cytomegalovirus exposure and HLA in healthy donors. Researchers ran the PCR with 60 Vbeta and 13 Jbeta primers. The data were produced by immunoSEQ multiplex PCR, yet TCRdb's version contains in-frame clones alone and is incomplete. The sample shows about 110,000 clones, 76% of them seen only once. The sample was PBMCs. These TCRs come from a man aged 18 to 29 in good health and CMV-seronegative.

This clone was observed a few times. This rearrangement joins TRBV9 to TRBJ2-1, with 10 bases identical to TRBD2. V was clipped by 0 bases and J by 2 bases; unmatched bases: 5. Germline V gene lookup returns CDR1 SGDLS and CDR2 YYNGEE. The CDR3 is 17 residues long. CDR3 sequence reads: CASSVAGTSVAYNEQFF. CDR3 sequence (DNA): TGTGCCAGCAGCGTAGCTGGGACTAGCGTGGCCTACAATGAGCAGTTCTTC.

V and J are TRBV7-9 and TRBJ1-4, with 7 bases aligning to TRBD1. In germline, CDR1 is SEHNR, CDR2 FQNEAQ (reference sequence). V was pared by 5 bases and J by 7 bases, with 7 bases of the junction left unmatched. The CDR3 runs to 14 residues. CDR3 loop: CASSITGVGEKLFF. In DNA form, the CDR3 reads TGTGCCAGCAGCATAACAGGGGTCGGTGAAAAACTGTTTTTT.

V gene TRBV2 combines with J gene TRBJ2-7; no firm D call. The CDR3 is 12 residues long. Deletions cut 6 bases from V and 6 bases from J, with 12 bases between. Germline CDR1 SNHLY, CDR2 FYNNEI. DNA for the CDR3: TGTGCCAGCAGGCTAGGAGTAGGCGAGCAGTACTTC. Protein product: CASRLGVGEQYF.

This sequence joins TRBV15 and TRBJ2-7; weak D call: TRBD2 (7 bases). Per germline, CDR1 LNHNV and CDR2 YYDKDF (reference sequence). This CDR3 is built from 14 residues. With 5 bases removed from V and 6 bases from J, the gap between germline ends came to 17 bases. The CDR3 nucleotides are TGTGCCACCAGCGCCCACCCGGGGGGCGGCGAGCAGTACTTC. Protein: CATSAHPGGGEQYF.

The sample holds a few counts of this clone. The junction and the germline gene differ at one end; a read error may be behind it. The chain joins TRBV7-9 to TRBJ2-3; D is unclear. The germline V gene has CDR1 SEHNR and CDR2 FQNEAQ (reference sequence). The CDR3 spans 15 residues. The CDR3 sequence: CSSSLDLHNTDTQYF. CDR3 nucleotide sequence: TGTTCCAGCAGCTTAGATTTGCACAACACAGATACGCAGTATTTT.

The chain joins TRBV9 to TRBJ1-4; the D is unclear. The CDR3 is 15 residues long. Germline assignment: CDR1 SGDLS and CDR2 YYNGEE. The V end was cut by 0 bases, the J end by 7 bases, with 13 bases between. The CDR3 DNA reads TGTGCCAGCAGCGTAGGCGGAAGGTCGGGTGAAAAACTGTTTTTT. It translates to CASSVGGRSGEKLFF.

The rearrangement uses TRBV7-2 and TRBJ2-3; 7 nucleotides agree with TRBD2. This CDR3 region has 12 residues. Germline lookup yields CDR1 SGHTA and CDR2 FQGNSA. Trimming at V came to 5 bases and at J to 11 bases, leaving 7 bases not matched to a gene. The CDR3 sequence: CASSLGLVWQYF. The CDR3 DNA reads TGTGCCAGCAGCCTTGGACTAGTTTGGCAGTATTTT.

The rearrangement uses TRBV6-5 and TRBJ2-5; 9 bases match TRBD1. J was trimmed by 2 bases and V by 6 bases; bases with no gene match: 1. The germline V gene has CDR1 MNHEY and CDR2 SVGAGI. This CDR3 contains 13 residues. CDR3 in DNA: TGTGCCAGCAGGGACAGGGGACAAGAGACCCAGTACTTC. Its protein is CASRDRGQETQYF.

This clone was observed a handful of times. The J gene is TRBJ2-4, the V gene TRBV6-1; 10 nucleotides line up with TRBD1. Germline CDR1 reads MNHNS; CDR2 reads SASEGT. Germline trimming cut 6 bases from V and 8 bases from J; bases unmatched to any gene: 10. The CDR3 has 15 amino acids. The CDR3, as DNA: TGTGCCAGCAGGGACGGACAGGGGGTCGGGTACATTCAGTACTTC. It yields the protein CASRDGQGVGYIQYF.

The gene calls are TRBV28 and TRBJ2-2; a possible D gene is TRBD1 (6 bases). Germline CDR1 MDHEN, CDR2 SYDVKM. CDR3 length: 15 residues. The V gene lost 6 bases and the J gene lost 1 base, with 12 bases spanning the gap. CDR3 DNA sequence: TGTGCCAGCAGGGCTTCGACAGGGAACACCGGGGAGCTGTTTTTT. Its protein product is CASRASTGNTGELFF.

Only one count was recorded for this clone. This chain uses TRBV19 with TRBJ1-2, with D possibly matching TRBD1 (5 bases). The V end was cut by 7 bases, the J end by 0 bases, with 12 bases between. CDR1 and CDR2 from the germline V gene are LNHDA and SQIVND (reference sequence). The length of the CDR3 is 14 residues. CDR3: CASISRQTNYGYTF. CDR3 bases: TGTGCCAGTATCTCCAGACAGACTAACTATGGCTACACCTTC. Based on the CDR3 plus reference TRBV19 and TRBJ1-2, the full variable domain is DGGITQSPKYLFRKEGQNVTLSCEQNLNHDAMYWYRQDPGQGLRLIYYSQIVNDFQKGDIAEGYSVSREKKESFPLTVTSAQKNPTAFYLCASISRQTNYGYTFGSGTRLTVV.

The rearrangement links TRBV6-1 to TRBJ2-3, with 10 nucleotides matching TRBD1. After removal of 4 bases from V and 4 bases from J, the junction contained 8 bases not matched to a gene. The CDR3 extends over 16 amino acids. Germline lookup yields CDR1 MNHNS and CDR2 SASEGT. The CDR3 spells CASSAPGQGLADTQYF. As DNA, the CDR3 is TGTGCCAGCAGTGCTCCGGGACAGGGGTTAGCAGATACGCAGTATTTT.

The chain links TRBV11-2 to TRBJ2-7, with TRBD1 matching over 7 bases. The CDR3 is made up of 15 amino acids. Germline loops: CDR1 SGHAT, CDR2 FQNNGV. The V segment lost 5 bases and the J segment 2 bases; nucleotides outside the gene matches: 9. The DNA of the CDR3 is TGTGCCAGCAGCCGACCCCCGGGACAGACCTACGAGCAGTACTTC. Translating it yields CASSRPPGQTYEQYF.

CDR3 loop: CASSAGENYGYTF. Here the CDR3 DNA reads TGCGCCAGCAGTGCAGGGGAGAACTATGGCTACACCTTC. V is TRBV5-1 and J is TRBJ1-2, with D tentatively TRBD1 (6 bases). Germline CDR1 reads SGHRS; CDR2 reads YFSETQ. Trimming removed 5 bases from V and 2 bases from J, with 10 bases in between. The CDR3 totals 13 residues.

The CDR3 DNA sequence: TGTGCCACCAGCAGATCAAGACAGGGGGCCACTGAAGCTTTCTTT. It encodes CATSRSRQGATEAFF. V usage is TRBV15 and J usage is TRBJ1-1; 10 bases agree with TRBD1. The CDR3 totals 15 residues. V was pared by 2 bases and J by 4 bases, with 4 bases of the junction left unmatched. CDR1 and CDR2 (germline): LNHNV, YYDKDF (reference sequence).

The genes are TRBV5-4 and TRBJ1-2, with D possibly matching TRBD1 (6 bases). Per germline, CDR1 SGHNT and CDR2 YYREEE (reference sequence). The length of the CDR3 is 16 residues. V was shortened by 2 bases and J by 7 bases, with 21 bases between the two germline ends. The CDR3 DNA sequence: TGTGCCAGCAGCTTTGTGGGCGGGGGGGCCCGGGGTGGCTACACCTTC. Residues: CASSFVGGGARGGYTF.

CDR3 in amino acids: CASSLTGANSPLHF. The CDR3 DNA reads as TGTGCCAGCAGCCTGACAGGGGCCAATTCACCCCTCCACTTT. This rearrangement joins TRBV9 to TRBJ1-6, with 8 nucleotides matching TRBD1. Germline V gene lookup returns CDR1 SGDLS and CDR2 YYNGEE. This CDR3 comprises 14 residues. V was pared by 4 bases and J by 7 bases, with 4 bases of the junction left unmatched.

This rearrangement joins TRBV5-4 to TRBJ2-1; 12 positions match TRBD1. Germline lookup yields CDR1 SGHNT and CDR2 YYREEE (reference sequence). Germline trimming cut 4 bases from V and 7 bases from J; bases unmatched to any gene: 9. This CDR3 is built from 16 residues. The CDR3 protein is CASSTSGTGGRNEQFF. CDR3 nucleotides: TGTGCCAGCAGCACCTCCGGGACAGGGGGCAGGAATGAGCAGTTCTTC.

The rearrangement joins TRBV7-9 to TRBJ2-7, with D perhaps TRBD2 (7 bases). Trimming removed 5 bases at V and 4 bases at J, with 15 bases between. From germline, CDR1 is SEHNR and CDR2 FQNEAQ (reference sequence). The CDR3 sequence is 14 residues long. CDR3 nucleotides: TGTGCCAGCAGCGGGGGGGCGATCTTTTACGAGCAGTACTTC. This translates into CASSGGAIFYEQYF. The whole variable domain, filled in from reference TRBV7-9 and TRBJ2-7, reads DTGVSQNPRHKITKRGQNVTFRCDPISEHNRLYWYRQTLGQGPEFLTYFQNEAQLEKSRLLSDRFSAERPKGSFSTLEIQRTEQGDSAMYLCASSGGAIFYEQYFGPGTRLTVT.

The V gene is TRBV6-1, the J gene TRBJ1-1; D is possibly TRBD1 (5 bases). V lost 10 bases to trimming and J lost 7 bases, with 10 bases between them. This CDR3 has 10 amino acids. Germline values: CDR1 MNHNS, CDR2 SASEGT. CDR3 in amino acids: CAMRGGEAFF. The CDR3 coding sequence is TGTGCCATGCGGGGGGGTGAAGCTTTCTTT.

This clone was observed a single time. This sequence joins TRBV6-5 and TRBJ2-3; the D gene is possibly TRBD1 (6 bases). Germline-derived CDR1 and CDR2 are MNHEY and SVGAGI. The CDR3 covers 15 residues. Trimming left V 4 bases short and J 1 base short, with 12 bases between. CDR3 protein: CASSSRGLGTDTQYF. CDR3 sequence (DNA): TGTGCCAGCAGTTCCAGGGGATTGGGCACAGATACGCAGTATTTT.

The CDR3 DNA reads TGTGCCACCCAAGAAGCCGGGGGCTCCTACGAGCAGTACTTC. Translating gives CATQEAGGSYEQYF. The chain employs TRBV27 and TRBJ2-7; maybe TRBD2 (6 bases). The CDR3 runs 14 residues. V lost 10 bases and J 0 bases, leaving 16 bases between the germline ends. From germline, CDR1 is MNHEY and CDR2 SMNVEV (reference sequence).